A single sample is the source of the 10 T cell receptor beta chains below, sequenced in a study of blood T cells in healthy people across ages. Alongside a J-beta primer mix, a sample-barcoded 5' primer served in a second PCR lasting roughly 6 to 11 cycles. TCRdb re-called the 5' RACE reads with MiXCR, one entry per CDR3 protein. This sample has approximately 1,000,000 distinct CDR3 sequences, with around two fifths found just once. The sequenced sample was blood. Every receptor here comes from a man between 18 and 35 years old in good health.

This rearrangement joins TRBV4-1 to TRBJ2-4; possible D gene TRBD1, 5 bases. The V gene lost 4 bases and the J gene lost 4 bases, with 11 bases spanning the gap. Germline V gives CDR1 MGHRA, CDR2 YSYEKL. The CDR3 covers 14 residues. Written as DNA, the CDR3 is TGCGCCAGCAGCCCCACGGACATAAAAAACATTCAGTACTTC. This translates into CASSPTDIKNIQYF.

This clonotype was detected a few times. The genes are TRBV6-5 and TRBJ1-4; no reliable D call. V lost 5 bases, J lost 8 bases, and 12 bases lay in between. Germline CDR1 is MNHEY and CDR2 is SVGAGI. CDR3 length equals 13 residues. The CDR3 loop reads CASSPLHGEKLFF. The CDR3 DNA reads TGTGCCAGCAGTCCCCTTCATGGAGAAAAACTGTTTTTT.

In its sample, this clonotype was seen a few times. The rearrangement links TRBV5-5 to TRBJ1-2; 7 nucleotides match TRBD1. CDR1 is SGHKS and CDR2 is YYEKEE in the germline V gene (reference sequence). Trimming at V came to 4 bases and at J to 4 bases, leaving 10 bases not matched to a gene. The CDR3 runs to 15 residues. The CDR3 protein is CASSLDRSFFYGYTF. Here the CDR3 DNA reads TGTGCCAGCAGCCTGGACAGGTCCTTTTTCTATGGCTACACCTTC.

The chain combines TRBV29-1 with TRBJ1-1; a weak D match, TRBD1 (6 bases). The germline V gene encodes CDR1 SQVTM and CDR2 ANQGSEA. The CDR3 has 12 amino acids. Deletions cut 7 bases from V and 7 bases from J, with 16 bases between. This CDR3 is CSASRDTYEAFF. The CDR3 nucleotides read TGCAGCGCCTCCCGGGACACCTATGAAGCTTTCTTT.

This clonotype was seen many times. The chain carries TRBV6-2 or TRBV6-3 and TRBJ2-1; weak D call: TRBD1 (6 bases). Germline CDR1 MNHEY, CDR2 SVGEGT. Trimming removed 7 bases from V and 5 bases from J, with 18 bases in between. CDR3 length: 15 residues. CDR3 in DNA: TGTGCCAGCACCCTAACAGGGTTCGTCAACAATGAGCAGTTCTTC. This sequence encodes CASTLTGFVNNEQFF.

With regard to this clonotype: This may be a read error, as it is one base from a much larger clone. The V gene is TRBV4-3, the J gene TRBJ2-4, with D possibly being TRBD1 (5 bases). The J call may be wrong; the DNA end is better matched by TRBJ2-7. Germline-derived CDR1 and CDR2 are LGHNA and YSLEER. The CDR3 runs 13 residues. This chain's CDR3 is CASNQVQGYEQYF. CDR3 coding DNA: TGCGCCAGCAACCAAGTTCAGGGATACGAGCAGTACTTC.

V gene TRBV28 combines with J gene TRBJ1-5; no clear D. V dropped 11 bases and J dropped 6 bases, with 14 bases sitting between them. The CDR3 totals 12 residues. Germline CDR1 reads MDHEN; CDR2 reads SYDVKM. For the CDR3, the DNA is TGTGCCTCCATCAGCATCGGTCAGCCCCAGCATTTT. It encodes CASISIGQPQHF.

The chain recombines TRBV4-2 with TRBJ2-5; D possibly matches TRBD1 or TRBD2 (6 bases each). V shed 4 bases and J shed 11 bases, with 26 bases lying between them. CDR1 is LGHNA, CDR2 YNFKEQ, per germline. The length of the CDR3 is 16 residues. In nucleotides, the CDR3 is TGTGCCAGCAGCCTCGGGGGCGGGGACTCATACAATGAGCAGTACTTC. It translates to CASSLGGGDSYNEQYF.

The gene calls are TRBV20-1 and TRBJ2-3; D is undetermined. CDR1 is DFQATT, CDR2 SNEGSKA, per germline (reference sequence). V lost 3 bases to trimming and J lost 0 bases, with 7 bases between them. The CDR3 contains 13 residues. The CDR3 spells CSASWESTDTQYF. DNA of the CDR3: TGCAGTGCTAGTTGGGAAAGCACAGATACGCAGTATTTT.

This clonotype was counted only a few times. The genes are TRBV10-3 and TRBJ2-7; D gene unclear. V was shortened by 6 bases and J by 5 bases, with 8 bases between the two germline ends. CDR1 is ENHRY and CDR2 is SYGVKD in the germline V gene. The CDR3 is 11 amino acids. CDR3 sequence reads: CAIRQGNEQYF. CDR3 coding DNA: TGTGCCATCAGACAAGGCAACGAGCAGTACTTC.